A selection of T cell receptor beta chains follows, all from one sample in a study of T-cell memory formation after mild COVID-19. TCRdb called the 5' RACE reads again in MiXCR, with one record for every CDR3 protein. The repertoire holds 450,000 or so distinct CDR3 sequences, with roughly 25% as singletons. Sequenced input: PBMCs or a T cell subset sorted from them (not recorded which). The receptor set was obtained from an adult woman who had mild COVID-19 (a few samples of this study predate the infection). Cell type and time point are not known. CDR3s include the opening cysteine and the closing phenylalanine or tryptophan. The D gene is left open where the match is weak. Only part of the rows carry a size: once, few, many, or a class if the clone is expanded.

d_call,v_call,j_call,clone_size,cdr3_nt,cdr3_aa
.,TRBV6-5,TRBJ1-6,.,TGTGCCAGCAGTGCAATGCGGGGGTCACCCCTCCACTTT,CASSAMRGSPLHF
.,TRBV4-1,TRBJ1-1,.,TGCGCCAGCAGCCAGACCAGGACAGCTAACACTGAAGCTTTCTTT,CASSQTRTANTEAFF
TRBD1,TRBV7-9,TRBJ1-4,.,TGTGCCAGCAGCGTCGGGGGACAGTATAATGAAAAACTGTTTTTT,CASSVGGQYNEKLFF
TRBD1,TRBV18,TRBJ1-1,.,TGTGCCAGCTTGTACAGGGGCTCCCCGAACACTGAAGCTTTCTTT,CASLYRGSPNTEAFF
.,TRBV10-3,TRBJ2-5,.,TGTGCCATCAGTGAGTCCGGTCGGCGGGGTTCATTTGAGACCCAGTACTTC,CAISESGRRGSFETQYF
TRBD2,TRBV14,TRBJ2-1,many,TGTGCCAGCAGTCGTTACCCCATACTAGCGGGAGTAATATCCACACAGGGGCAGTTCTTC,CASSRYPILAGVISTQGQFF
TRBD1,TRBV25-1,TRBJ2-1,.,TGTGCCAGTATTGGGACAGGGCCCTACAATGAGCAGTTCTTC,CASIGTGPYNEQFF
.,TRBV5-6,TRBJ2-3,many,TGTGCCAGCAGCCAGCGAACAGATACGCAGTATTTT,CASSQRTDTQYF
.,TRBV5-1,TRBJ2-1,few,TGCGCCAGCTACTCTCTTGGCGGTACCTACAATGAGCAGTTCTTC,CASYSLGGTYNEQFF
.,TRBV21-1,TRBJ2-7,few,TGTGCCAGCAGCAAAGGGGGGATGAAAGCCTACGAGCAGAACTTC,CASSKGGMKAYEQNF
TRBD2,TRBV20-1,TRBJ2-3,.,TGCAGTGCCGCAGGGCTAGCGGGGGGGCTAAGTACAGATACGCAGTATTTT,CSAAGLAGGLSTDTQYF
.,TRBV7-9,TRBJ2-7,few,TGTGCCAGCACCTCCGGGGTTAGCGAGCAGTACTTC,CASTSGVSEQYF
.,TRBV5-6,TRBJ1-5,.,TGTGCCAGCAGCCGCGGATTTGGAAGGGGCAATCAGCCCCAGCATTTT,CASSRGFGRGNQPQHF
.,TRBV29-1,TRBJ1-1,.,TGCAGCGTAGATACCGGGACGGCGAACACTGAAGCTTTCTTT,CSVDTGTANTEAFF
.,TRBV4-3,TRBJ2-2,.,TGCGCCAGCAGCCAAGAGAAGGGTTCTCCCGGGGAGCTGTTTTTT,CASSQEKGSPGELFF
TRBD1,TRBV20-1,TRBJ1-5,few,TGCAGTGCTAGATCCGCCGGGACAGTAAATCAGCCCCAGCATTTT,CSARSAGTVNQPQHF
TRBD1,TRBV7-2,TRBJ1-2,.,TGTGCCAGCACCCCCCGGAGGGGGCCGGGTGGCTACACCTTC,CASTPRRGPGGYTF
.,TRBV6-5,TRBJ2-1,.,TGTGCCACTAAAAACGGGGGGCTCTCTAATGAGCAGTTCTTC,CATKNGGLSNEQFF